This TCR beta chain is from a study of CD8 T cells in ankylosing spondylitis. V dropped 4 bases and J dropped 6; count of bases not matched to a gene: 15. The CDR3 length is 16 residues. Looked up from germline, CDR1 is SGHRS and CDR2 is YFSETQ. MiXCR, run by TCRdb on the 5' RACE reads, gives a single entry per CDR3 protein. The sample consists of fewer than 200,000 distinct CDR3 sequences, about a sixth of them appearing once. This clonotype was detected many times. Its cognate antigen is unknown. Findings and limits, study-wide: For ankylosing spondylitis blood, a TCR beta motif of several highly homologous variants appeared characteristic.

This clonotype was sampled from a male donor with ankylosing spondylitis or in good health (not recorded which). Sample: blood, either unsorted or a sorted T cell fraction (not recorded which). The chain is built from TRBV5-1 and TRBJ2-7, with 8 bases identical to TRBD2. Here the CDR3 reads CASSPLLSGSIGEQYF. The DNA for the CDR3 is TGCGCCAGCAGCCCCCTCCTCAGCGGGAGTATTGGCGAGCAGTACTTC.